The present T cell receptor beta chain was sequenced within a study of metastatic and nonmetastatic thyroid tumors. Study information: Peripheral blood and tumor or nodule samples from malignant and benign thyroid patients were compared. Study-wide results and limits: Significantly higher TCR beta diversity was reportedly seen in malignant thyroid tumors than benign nodules, in blood and tumor.

Original data processing: CDR3 was compared across clinicopathological groups, and the resulting differences were used to build a distant-metastasis classifier for papillary thyroid cancer. TCRdb re-called the PCR reads through MiXCR. The V and J calls and clone size are TCRdb's, not the authors'. The data hold tens of thousands of clones, with about a fifth observed a single time. Before thyroid surgery, none of the patients had received any treatment. Of note for this clone: The antigen is not known.

CDR3 length equals 15 residues. The germline CDR1 and CDR2 sequences are LGHNT and FRNRAP. Trimming took off 6 bases at V and 7 bases at J, with 20 bases between the two ends. V and J are TRBV12-5 and TRBJ2-3; TRBD1 or TRBD2 may be the D gene (5 bases each). The sequenced sample was blood. The receptor's source is a female donor with papillary thyroid cancer or a benign thyroid nodule (not recorded which). Some clones in this sample may be carry-over from other donors' samples. CDR3: CASGPGRRSTYTQYF. The CDR3 DNA is TGTGCTAGTGGCCCGGGACGGCGGAGCACTTATACGCAGTATTTT.